Presented here are 11 T cell receptor beta chains from one specimen sequenced in a study of blood T cell repertoires in COVID-19. Here immunoSEQ multiplex PCR was the method, and the copy in TCRdb shows in-frame clones only, minus some. The table records approximately 310,000 clones, about nine tenths of them present only once. Sequencing was carried out using PBMCs or T cells enriched from blood (not recorded which). The receptor set was obtained from a man aged 55 to 70 who had recovered from COVID-19.

The chain employs TRBV6-2 or TRBV6-3 and TRBJ2-4, with no clear D. The CDR3 is 15 amino acids. Looked up from germline, CDR1 is MNHEY and CDR2 is SVGEGT. Trimming took 2 bases from V and 4 from J, leaving 12 bases between them. CDR3 sequence (DNA): TGTGCCAGCAGTTACCAGGTCAGTGGGAAAAACATTCAGTACTTC. This gives the protein CASSYQVSGKNIQYF.

In its sample, this clone was seen once. The chain joins TRBV28 to TRBJ2-5; 7 nucleotides align to TRBD1. The trim removed 6 bases at V and 1 base at J, leaving 2 bases unmatched. The CDR3 consists of 13 residues. Germline V gene lookup returns CDR1 MDHEN and CDR2 SYDVKM. CDR3 loop: CASRGQTQETQYF. Written as DNA, the CDR3 is TGTGCCAGCAGGGGACAGACCCAAGAGACCCAGTACTTC.

V gene TRBV6-2 or TRBV6-3 combines with J gene TRBJ2-1; 10 positions agree with TRBD2. J lost 9 bases, V lost 5 bases, and 10 bases had no gene match. Germline values: CDR1 MNHEY, CDR2 SVGEGT. This CDR3 is 15 amino acids long. The CDR3 loop is CASSPLAGTAGEQFF. The CDR3 region has the DNA TGTGCCAGCAGTCCACTAGCGGGAACCGCTGGTGAGCAGTTCTTC.

The chain is built from TRBV18 and TRBJ2-1; TRBD1 matches at 9 bases. CDR3 length: 15 residues. V lost 3 bases and J lost 5; bases outside the gene matches: 5. Per germline, CDR1 KGHSH and CDR2 LQKENI. The CDR3 DNA sequence: TGTGCCAGCTCACCGGGGGACAGGGTCCACAATGAGCAGTTCTTC. Its translation: CASSPGDRVHNEQFF.

This clone showed up just a few times. The genes are TRBV11-3 and TRBJ1-1; D possibly corresponds to TRBD1 (5 bases). V was trimmed by 2 bases and J by 3 bases, leaving 10 bases between them. Germline V CDR1 and CDR2: SGHNT, YENEEA. CDR3 length: 14 amino acids. The CDR3 region has the DNA TGTGCCAGCAGCTTACACCCGGGGGACACTGAAGCTTTCTTT. Residues: CASSLHPGDTEAFF.

The gene calls are TRBV6-5 and TRBJ1-2; the D gene is possibly TRBD1 (5 bases). Trimming took off 7 bases at V and 4 bases at J, with 16 bases between the two ends. From germline, CDR1 is MNHEY and CDR2 SVGAGI. This CDR3 region has 14 residues. This chain's CDR3 is CASMGPGNSYGYTF. CDR3 nucleotide sequence: TGTGCCAGCATGGGGCCAGGAAACTCCTATGGCTACACCTTC.

The chain uses TRBV6-5 and TRBJ1-4; perhaps TRBD1 as D (5 bases). Germline V gives CDR1 MNHEY, CDR2 SVGAGI. Trimming shortened V by 5 bases and J by 8 bases, and 15 bases separated the two germline ends. CDR3 length: 14 residues. CDR3 in DNA: TGTGCCAGCAGTCCCAGAGCGGGGGGGGAAAAACTGTTTTTT. As protein: CASSPRAGGEKLFF.

This chain joins TRBV6-5 and TRBJ1-1, with TRBD1 identical over 7 bases. The germline V gene encodes CDR1 MNHEY and CDR2 SVGAGI. This CDR3 is built from 14 residues. V lost 5 bases, J lost 4 bases, and 7 bases stayed unmatched. CDR3 residues: CASSLGDRVTEAFF. The CDR3 DNA follows: TGTGCCAGCAGTCTGGGAGACAGGGTCACTGAAGCTTTCTTT.

The chain is built from TRBV5-6 and TRBJ1-1, with 7 bases that match TRBD1. CDR1 and CDR2 (germline): SGHDT, YYEEEE. The CDR3 is 14 amino acids. V gave up 5 bases and J gave up 1 base; unmatched junction bases: 5. CDR3 loop: CASSPTGSNTEAFF. CDR3 DNA sequence: TGTGCCAGCAGTCCGACAGGGTCGAACACTGAAGCTTTCTTT.

J is TRBJ2-5 and V is TRBV7-2; D uncertain. The length of the CDR3 is 12 residues. Germline V gene data show CDR1 as SGHTA and CDR2 as FQGNSA. The ends were cut back, 3 bases at V and 2 bases at J, with 4 bases in the middle. The CDR3 DNA reads TGTGCCAGCAGCTTCAGTCAAGAGACCCAGTACTTC. Its translation is CASSFSQETQYF.

V usage is TRBV5-1 and J usage is TRBJ2-3; a possible D gene is TRBD1 (6 bases). From germline, CDR1 is SGHRS and CDR2 YFSETQ. The CDR3 length is 15 residues. Trimming cost V 1 base and J 6 bases, with 15 bases left between them. Here the CDR3 DNA reads TGCGCCAGCAGCTTGAATGGGGGCTTCGAGGATACGCAGTATTTT. Translating gives CASSLNGGFEDTQYF. Full variable domain (remainder filled in from reference TRBV5-1 and TRBJ2-3): KAGVTQTPRYLIKTRGQQVTLSCSPISGHRSVSWYQQTPGQGLQFLFEYFSETQRNKGNFPGRFSGRQFSNSRSEMNVSTLELGDSALYLCASSLNGGFEDTQYFGPGTRLTVL.